This T cell receptor beta chain was identified in a study of T-cell reconstitution after alpha-beta-depleted transplantation in children. Overall study results and limits: Some patients' high day-60 TCRbeta diversity was attributed to recipient cells surviving conditioning. Alpha-beta T cells present about two months after transplant were reported to originate from several hundred expanded graft clones. Newly produced T cells mostly provided counts and TCRbeta diversity after one year, as hyperexpanded clones declined.

Molecular barcoding with unique molecular identifiers was used for the TCRbeta library. TCRdb processed the PCR reads anew with MiXCR; each CDR3 protein has one entry. The sample lists about 980,000 distinct CDR3 sequences, around 30% occurring once. The V end was cut by 3 bases, the J end by 2 bases, with 11 bases between. Germline-derived CDR1 and CDR2 are DFQATT and SNEGSKA (reference sequence). The CDR3 loop spans 13 amino acids. Concerning this clonotype itself: Antigen: not known.

The chain joins TRBV20-1 to TRBJ2-7; D call uncertain. This clonotype was sampled from a boy in the first two years of life who had a stem cell transplant for SCID, so the T cells may come from the graft donor. Sequenced here: PBMCs, mostly from graft donor cells, sampled 360 days after TCRalphabeta/CD19-depleted stem cell transplant. CDR3 coding DNA: TGCAGTGCTAGCCCTCTAGATACCTACGAGCAGTACTTC. It encodes CSASPLDTYEQYF.